This T cell receptor (beta chain) was retrieved from a study of blood T cells in healthy people across ages. This CDR3 spans 14 amino acids. Germline-derived CDR1 and CDR2 are SGHTA and FQGNSA. V dropped 5 bases and J dropped 3 bases, with 14 bases sitting between them. The table lists this clonotype with a few counts. A second PCR, run for about 6 to 11 cycles, used a sample-barcoded 5' primer plus a J-beta primer mix. From the 5' RACE reads, TCRdb called clonotypes with MiXCR, one entry per CDR3 protein. The data contain 1.5 million to 2 million distinct CDR3 sequences, about 39% of them seen just once; the ten biggest clones take up 20% to 25%.

J is TRBJ2-7 and V is TRBV7-2; D gene unclear. The receptor was isolated from a human donor in good health. The material sequenced was blood. In nucleotides, the CDR3 is TGTGCCAGCAGCCCCGCCGCCCCCGGCTACGAGCAGTACTTC. This gives the protein CASSPAAPGYEQYF.